The present T cell receptor (beta chain) was sequenced within a study of a mutant IDH1 vaccine in newly diagnosed glioma. Overall study: Among treated patients, 62.5% were male and around 40% female, and mean age was about 40 years.

Generated by immunoSEQ multiplex PCR, the TCRdb table keeps only in-frame clones and is missing some. This table holds approximately 54,000 clones, roughly 80% found once. The time point is: baseline, week 1 (first vaccination visit). Treatment: pre-vaccination baseline after standard-of-care therapy. The astrocytomas were IDH1-mutant, ATRX-negative, and WHO grade 3 or 4. This CDR3 is 14 amino acids long. CDR1 and CDR2 from the germline V gene are SGHAT and FQDESV (reference sequence). The ends were cut back, 5 bases at V and 3 bases at J, with 14 bases in the middle. This receptor was obtained from a young man with glioma. The chain has TRBV11-1 and TRBJ2-7; no clear D. Sequences were derived from PBMCs, sampled from a glioma patient treated with radiotherapy, temozolomide or both. The CDR3 coding sequence is TGTGCCAGCAGCCCTGACCGGTCGGGCTACGAGCAGTACTTC. This sequence encodes CASSPDRSGYEQYF.